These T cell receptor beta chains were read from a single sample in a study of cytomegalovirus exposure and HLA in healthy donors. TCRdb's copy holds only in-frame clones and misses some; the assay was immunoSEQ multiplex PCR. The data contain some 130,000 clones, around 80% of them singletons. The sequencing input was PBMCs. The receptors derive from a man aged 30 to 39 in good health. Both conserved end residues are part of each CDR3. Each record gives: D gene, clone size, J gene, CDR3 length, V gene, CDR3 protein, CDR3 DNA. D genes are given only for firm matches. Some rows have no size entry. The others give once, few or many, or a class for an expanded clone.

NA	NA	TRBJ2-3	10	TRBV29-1	CSVFQDTQYF	TGCAGCGTCTTCCAGGATACGCAGTATTTT
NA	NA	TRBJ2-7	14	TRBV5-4	CASSLDSYADEQYF	TGTGCCAGCAGCCTAGATAGCTACGCGGACGAGCAGTACTTC
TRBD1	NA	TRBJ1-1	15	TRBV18	CASSLGQGANTEAFF	TGTGCCAGCTCACTAGGACAGGGGGCGAACACTGAAGCTTTCTTT
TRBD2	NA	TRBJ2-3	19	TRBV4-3	CASSQGPGLAGESTDTQYF	TGCGCCAGCAGCCAAGGACCCGGACTAGCGGGAGAGAGCACAGATACGCAGTATTTT
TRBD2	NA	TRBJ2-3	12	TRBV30	CAWSASGVTQYF	TGTGCCTGGAGCGCTAGCGGGGTTACGCAGTATTTT
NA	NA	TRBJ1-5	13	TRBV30	CAWSVRSGGVQHF	TGTGCCTGGAGTGTACGGTCGGGGGGAGTCCAGCATTTT
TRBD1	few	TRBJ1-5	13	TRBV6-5	CASSTRDRGPQHF	TGTGCCAGCAGCACACGGGACAGGGGGCCCCAGCATTTT
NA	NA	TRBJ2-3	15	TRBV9	CASSVVSGSTDTQYF	TGTGCCAGCAGCGTAGTCAGCGGCTCCACAGATACGCAGTATTTT
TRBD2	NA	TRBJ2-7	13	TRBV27	CASSFLAGSEQYF	TGTGCCAGCAGTTTCCTAGCGGGAAGCGAGCAGTACTTC
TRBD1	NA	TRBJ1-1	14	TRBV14	CASSHRTGDTEAFF	TGTGCCAGCAGCCACCGAACAGGGGACACTGAAGCTTTCTTT
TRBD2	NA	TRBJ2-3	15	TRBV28	CASLGGRLRSDTQYF	TGTGCCAGCCTCGGCGGGAGGTTGAGGTCGGATACGCAGTATTTT
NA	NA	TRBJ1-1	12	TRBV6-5	CASSDPGNQAFF	TGTGCCAGCAGTGACCCGGGAAATCAAGCTTTCTTT
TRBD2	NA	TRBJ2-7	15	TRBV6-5	CASRPGGGGLRVWYF	TGTGCCAGCAGGCCGGGAGGCGGGGGGCTACGTGTATGGTACTTC
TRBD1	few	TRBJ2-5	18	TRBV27	CASSEMGAGGPFGETQYF	TGTGCCAGCAGTGAAATGGGCGCAGGGGGCCCGTTCGGAGAGACCCAGTACTTC
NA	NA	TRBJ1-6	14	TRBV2	CASSVLQTNSPLHF	TGTGCCAGCAGTGTCCTACAGACTAATTCACCCCTCCACTTT
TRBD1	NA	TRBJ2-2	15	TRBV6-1	CTTQPAGGNTGELFF	TGTACAACACAACCGGCAGGGGGGAACACCGGGGAGCTGTTTTTT
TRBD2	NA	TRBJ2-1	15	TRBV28	CASSSGTSDYNEQFF	TGTGCCAGCAGTTCCGGGACTAGCGACTACAATGAGCAGTTCTTC
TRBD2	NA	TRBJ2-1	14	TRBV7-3	CASSPGLAAGEQFF	TGTGCCAGCAGCCCGGGACTAGCGGCGGGTGAGCAGTTCTTC
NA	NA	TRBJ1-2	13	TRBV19	CASSLRGLYGYTF	TGTGCCAGTAGTCTCAGGGGCCTCTATGGCTACACCTTC
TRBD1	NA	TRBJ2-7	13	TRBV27	CASSAWTGLKQYF	TGTGCCAGCAGTGCATGGACAGGGCTAAAGCAGTACTTC
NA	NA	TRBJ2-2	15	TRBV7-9	CASSLMSGNTGELFF	TGTGCCAGCAGCTTAATGTCGGGGAACACCGGGGAGCTGTTTTTT
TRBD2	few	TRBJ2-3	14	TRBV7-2	CASSSGSHTDTQYF	TGTGCCAGCAGTAGCGGGAGCCACACAGATACGCAGTATTTT
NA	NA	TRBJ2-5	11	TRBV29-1	CSVGDNRAHYF	TGCAGCGTTGGGGACAACAGGGCTCACTACTTC
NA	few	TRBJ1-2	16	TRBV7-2	CASSPYSIGGDYGYTF	TGTGCCAGCAGCCCCTATAGTATCGGAGGGGACTATGGCTACACCTTC
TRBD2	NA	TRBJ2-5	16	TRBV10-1	CASSEGTSGSGETQYF	TGCGCCAGCAGCGAAGGGACTAGCGGGAGCGGAGAGACCCAGTACTTC
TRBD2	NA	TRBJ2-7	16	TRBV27	CASTRTSGRRGREQYF	TGTGCCAGCACAAGGACTAGCGGGAGGAGGGGTCGCGAGCAGTACTTC
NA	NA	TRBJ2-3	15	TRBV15	CATSKDGSLGDTQYF	TGTGCCACCAGCAAAGATGGGAGCTTGGGGGATACGCAGTATTTT
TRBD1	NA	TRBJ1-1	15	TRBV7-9	CASSLDQGVNTEAFF	TGTGCCAGCAGCCTGGATCAGGGGGTGAACACTGAAGCTTTCTTT
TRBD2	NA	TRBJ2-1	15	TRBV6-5	CASSRSSGYDNEQFF	TGTGCCAGCAGCCGCTCTAGCGGGTACGACAATGAGCAGTTCTTC
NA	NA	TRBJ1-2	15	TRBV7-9	CSSSNLGQGWGGYTF	TGTTCCAGCAGCAATTTGGGACAAGGATGGGGTGGCTACACCTTC
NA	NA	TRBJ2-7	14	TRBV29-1	CSVEDAGPFYEQYF	TGCAGCGTTGAAGATGCGGGGCCCTTCTACGAGCAGTACTTC
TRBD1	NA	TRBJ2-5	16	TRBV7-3	CASSLTGQAFQETQYF	TGTGCCAGCAGCTTAACGGGACAGGCCTTTCAAGAGACCCAGTACTTC
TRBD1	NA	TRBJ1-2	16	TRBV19	CASTYRRDRANYGYTF	TGTGCCAGTACCTACCGACGGGACAGGGCTAACTATGGCTACACCTTC
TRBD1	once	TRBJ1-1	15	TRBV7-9	CASSLGQGLDTEAFF	TGTGCCAGCAGCTTAGGACAGGGGCTTGACACTGAAGCTTTCTTT
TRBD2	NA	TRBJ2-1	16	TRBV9	CASSVEGTRMTYEQFF	TGTGCCAGCAGCGTAGAGGGGACTAGAATGACCTATGAGCAGTTCTTC
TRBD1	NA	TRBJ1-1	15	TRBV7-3	CASRRTGLGLTEAFF	TGTGCCAGCAGACGGACAGGGCTAGGGCTGACTGAAGCTTTCTTT
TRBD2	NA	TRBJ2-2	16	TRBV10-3	CAISPRGGRAAGELFF	TGTGCCATCAGCCCCCGTGGGGGGAGGGCCGCCGGGGAGCTGTTTTTT
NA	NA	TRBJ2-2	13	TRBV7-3	CASSPSGSGELFF	TGTGCCAGCAGCCCGTCGGGATCCGGGGAGCTGTTTTTT
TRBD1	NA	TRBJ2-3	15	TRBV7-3	CASSHTGGSADTQYF	TGTGCCAGCAGCCACACAGGGGGCAGCGCAGATACGCAGTATTTT
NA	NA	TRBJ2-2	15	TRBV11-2	CASSPRGSLGGELFF	TGTGCCAGCAGCCCTCGGGGGTCCCTCGGCGGGGAGCTGTTTTTT
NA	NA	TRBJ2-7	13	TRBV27	CASRTPQSGEQYF	TGTGCCAGCAGAACCCCCCAAAGCGGTGAGCAGTACTTC
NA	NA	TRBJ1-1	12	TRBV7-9	CASSPDSNEAFF	TGTGCCAGCAGCCCTGACAGCAATGAAGCTTTCTTT
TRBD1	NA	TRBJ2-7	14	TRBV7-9	CASSFTGASYEQYF	TGTGCCAGCAGCTTTACAGGGGCTTCCTACGAGCAGTACTTC
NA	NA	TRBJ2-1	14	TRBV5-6	CAYSRGLPYNEQFF	TGTGCCTATAGCCGGGGTTTACCCTACAATGAGCAGTTCTTC
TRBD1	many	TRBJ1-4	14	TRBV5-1	CASNKGQSNEKLFF	TGCGCCAGCAACAAGGGACAGAGTAATGAAAAACTGTTTTTT
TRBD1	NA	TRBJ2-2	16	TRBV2	CASRKGTGGAPGELFF	TGTGCCAGCAGGAAGGGGACAGGGGGTGCCCCCGGGGAGCTGTTTTTT
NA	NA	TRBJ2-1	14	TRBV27	CASRFGLTRDEQFF	TGTGCCAGCAGATTCGGACTGACACGGGATGAGCAGTTCTTC
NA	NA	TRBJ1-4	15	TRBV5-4	CASSLGGQGNEKLFF	TGTGCCAGCAGCTTGGGCGGTCAGGGGAATGAAAAACTGTTTTTT